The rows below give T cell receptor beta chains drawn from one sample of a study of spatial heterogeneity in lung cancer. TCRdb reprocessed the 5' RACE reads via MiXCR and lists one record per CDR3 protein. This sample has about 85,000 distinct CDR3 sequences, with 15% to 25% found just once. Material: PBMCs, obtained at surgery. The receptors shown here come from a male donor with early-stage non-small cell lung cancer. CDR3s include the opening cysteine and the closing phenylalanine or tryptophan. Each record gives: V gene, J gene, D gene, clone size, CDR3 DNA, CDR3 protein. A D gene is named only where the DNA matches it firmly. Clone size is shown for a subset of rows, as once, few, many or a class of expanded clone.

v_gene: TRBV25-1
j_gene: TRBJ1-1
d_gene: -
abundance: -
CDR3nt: TGTGCCAGCAGTCTAAGAGGGAGTGGGACTGAAGCTTTCTTT
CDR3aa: CASSLRGSGTEAFF

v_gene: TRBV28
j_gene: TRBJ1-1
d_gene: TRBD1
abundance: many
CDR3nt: TGTGCCACCCTCTTACAGGGGGCGATCACTGAAGCTTTCTTT
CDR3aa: CATLLQGAITEAFF

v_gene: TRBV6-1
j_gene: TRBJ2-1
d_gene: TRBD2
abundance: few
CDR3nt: TGTGCCAGCGGGCGGGAGATCTACAATGAGCAGTTCTTC
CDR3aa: CASGREIYNEQFF

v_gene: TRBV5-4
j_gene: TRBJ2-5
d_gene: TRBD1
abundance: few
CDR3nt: TGTGCCAGCAGCTCCGGGACAGGAGTAGAGACCCAGTACTTC
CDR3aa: CASSSGTGVETQYF

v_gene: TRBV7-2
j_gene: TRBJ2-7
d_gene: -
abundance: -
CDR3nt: TGTGCCAGCAGCTTAGTCGGGAACTACGAGCAGTACTTC
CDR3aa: CASSLVGNYEQYF

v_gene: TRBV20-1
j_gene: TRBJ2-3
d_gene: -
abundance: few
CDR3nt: TGCAGTGTTTACGGGGCTACAGATACGCAGTATTTT
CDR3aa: CSVYGATDTQYF

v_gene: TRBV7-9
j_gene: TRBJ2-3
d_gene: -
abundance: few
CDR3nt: TGTGCCAGCAGCTTAGCGGGTTCGGATACGCAGTATTTT
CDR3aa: CASSLAGSDTQYF

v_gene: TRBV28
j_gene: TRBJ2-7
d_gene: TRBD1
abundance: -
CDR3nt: TGTGCCAGCAGTCTCCGGGACAGGGTGTTCCACGAGCAGTACTTC
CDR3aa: CASSLRDRVFHEQYF

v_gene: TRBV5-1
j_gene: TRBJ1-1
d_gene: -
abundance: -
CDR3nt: TGCGCCAGCAGCTTACAGGGCACGAACACTGAAGCTTTCTTT
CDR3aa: CASSLQGTNTEAFF

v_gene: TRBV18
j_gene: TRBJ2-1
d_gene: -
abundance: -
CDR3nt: TGTGCCAGCTCATTGGCCCCGGATGAGCAGTTCTTC
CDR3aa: CASSLAPDEQFF

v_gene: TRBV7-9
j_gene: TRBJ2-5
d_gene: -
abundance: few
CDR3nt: TGTGCCAGCAGCCCCCCCGTAGTCTCGGAGACCCAGTACTTC
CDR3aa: CASSPPVVSETQYF

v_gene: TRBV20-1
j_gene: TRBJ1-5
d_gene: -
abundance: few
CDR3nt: TGCAGTGCTAGATCCTCTGACAAACAGCCCCAGCATTTT
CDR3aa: CSARSSDKQPQHF

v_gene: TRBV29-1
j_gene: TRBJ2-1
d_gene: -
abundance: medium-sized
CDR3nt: TGCAGCGTGGCACAAGGACTAAACTACTCCTACAATGAGCAGTTCTTC
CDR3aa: CSVAQGLNYSYNEQFF

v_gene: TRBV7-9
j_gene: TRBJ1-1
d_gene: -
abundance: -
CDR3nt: TGTGCCAGCAGCTTATTGGAGGGAAACACTGAAGCTTTCTTT
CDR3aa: CASSLLEGNTEAFF

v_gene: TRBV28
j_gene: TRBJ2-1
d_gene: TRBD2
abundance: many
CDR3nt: TGTGCCAGCAGGAAAAGGACTAGCGGGAGTGGTAATGAGCAGTTCTTC
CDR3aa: CASRKRTSGSGNEQFF

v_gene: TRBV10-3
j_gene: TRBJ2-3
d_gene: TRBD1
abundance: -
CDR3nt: TGTGCCATCAGTGATCAGGGGGCGGACACAGATACGCAGTATTTT
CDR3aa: CAISDQGADTDTQYF

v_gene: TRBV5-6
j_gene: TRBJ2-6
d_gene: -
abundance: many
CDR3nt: TGTGCCAGCACCTTAGGCAACTGGGCCAACGTCCTGACTTTC
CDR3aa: CASTLGNWANVLTF

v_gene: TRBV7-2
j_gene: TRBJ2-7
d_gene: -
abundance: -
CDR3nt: TGTGCCAGCAGCCCCCTCTCTAAGGAGCAGTACTTC
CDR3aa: CASSPLSKEQYF

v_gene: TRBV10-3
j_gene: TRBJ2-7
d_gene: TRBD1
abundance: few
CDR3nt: TGTGCCATCACCACCGGGACAGGGGCCGCATACGAGCAGTACTTC
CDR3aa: CAITTGTGAAYEQYF

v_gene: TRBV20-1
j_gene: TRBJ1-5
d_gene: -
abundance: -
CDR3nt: TGCAGTGCTCTCCGGGACAACAATCAGCCCCAGCATTTT
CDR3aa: CSALRDNNQPQHF

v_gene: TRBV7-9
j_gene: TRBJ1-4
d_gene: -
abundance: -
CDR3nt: TGTGCCAGCAGCCTCGAGGGTATTGAAAAACTGTTTTTT
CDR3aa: CASSLEGIEKLFF

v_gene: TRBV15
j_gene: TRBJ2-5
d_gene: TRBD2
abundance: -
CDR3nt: TGTGCCACCAGCAGAGCCCGACTAGCGGGTGTTTACCAAGAGACCCAGTACTTC
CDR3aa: CATSRARLAGVYQETQYF

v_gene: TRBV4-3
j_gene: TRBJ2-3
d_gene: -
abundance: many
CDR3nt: TGCGCCAGCAGCCAAGCGATCCGGGGCGACCGCACAGATACGCAGTATTTT
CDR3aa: CASSQAIRGDRTDTQYF

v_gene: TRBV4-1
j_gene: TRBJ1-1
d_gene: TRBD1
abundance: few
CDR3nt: TGCGCCAGCAGCCAACCCCAGGGGGCGATTACTGAAGCTTTCTTT
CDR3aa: CASSQPQGAITEAFF

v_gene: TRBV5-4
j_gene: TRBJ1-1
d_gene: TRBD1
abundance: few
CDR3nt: TGTGCCAGCAGTGGGAGGGGGCAAAACACTGAAGCTTTCTTT
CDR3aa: CASSGRGQNTEAFF

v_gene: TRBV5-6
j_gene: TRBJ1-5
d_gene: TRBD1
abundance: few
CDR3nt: TGTGCCAGCAGCGCTGGGACAGGGGAATTTCAGCCCCAGCATTTT
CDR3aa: CASSAGTGEFQPQHF

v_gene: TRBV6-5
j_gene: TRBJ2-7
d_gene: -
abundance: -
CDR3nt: TGTGCCAGCAGTGTCCGGGACCCACGGTACGAGCAGTACTTC
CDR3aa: CASSVRDPRYEQYF

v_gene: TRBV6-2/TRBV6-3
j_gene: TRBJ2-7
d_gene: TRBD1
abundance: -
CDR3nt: TGTGCCAGCACCTCACCCGGGACAGCTTACGAGCAGTACTTC
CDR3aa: CASTSPGTAYEQYF

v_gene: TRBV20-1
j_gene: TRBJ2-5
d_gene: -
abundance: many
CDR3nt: TGCAGTGCTAGAGGGGGACAAGAGACCCAGTACTTC
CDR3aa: CSARGGQETQYF

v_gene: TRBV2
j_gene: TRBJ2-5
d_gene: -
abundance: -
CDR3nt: TGTGCCAGCAGTGCCGGGACAACCGGAGAGACCCAGTACTTC
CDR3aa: CASSAGTTGETQYF